The sequence of this TCR beta chain was determined in a study of blood T cells in healthy people across ages. Per the germline V gene, CDR1 is SEHNR and CDR2 is FQNEAQ (reference sequence). The CDR3 has 13 amino acids. The V end was cut by 3 bases, the J end by 8 bases, with 10 bases between. Combining a sample-barcoded 5' primer with a J-beta primer mix, a second PCR ran for 7 to 11 cycles. TCRdb processed the 5' RACE reads anew with MiXCR; each CDR3 protein has one entry. The sample shows around 650,000 distinct CDR3 sequences, less than 40% of them seen only once. Per sample, extraction of total RNA gave at least 5.5 micrograms in every case.

The receptor's source is a woman of 80 years or more in good health. Specimen: blood. This chain connects TRBV7-9 to TRBJ1-4; TRBD1 is a possible D gene (6 bases). The CDR3 here is CASSFQRGEKLFF. The DNA of the CDR3 is TGTGCCAGCAGCTTCCAAAGGGGGGAAAAACTGTTTTTT.